One and the same sample provided the 25 T cell receptor beta chains below, sequenced in a study of cytomegalovirus exposure and HLA in healthy donors (dated by TCRdb to the late 2010s). Library preparation used the immunoSEQ multiplex PCR assay. TCRdb stores this immuneACCESS table with in-frame sequences only. Part of the clones is absent; in the studies checked, under half of the shortfall reflects unresolved V genes, and no reason is known for the rest. This sample is represented by about 180,000 clones; approximately 81% of them were singletons. The leading ten clones occupy more than 15% of the sample. Sequencing was carried out using PBMCs. The receptors were gathered from a man younger than 35 in good health and CMV-seropositive.

This clone was counted a few times. This chain connects TRBV6-6 to TRBJ1-5; D is perhaps TRBD1 (5 bases). This CDR3 has 16 amino acids. Deletions cut 4 bases from V and 2 bases from J, with 15 bases between. From germline, CDR1 is MNHNY and CDR2 SVGAGI (reference sequence). The CDR3 coding sequence is TGTGCCAGCAGTTCCACAGGTCCGGGAGGCAATCAGCCCCAGCATTTT. Its protein product is CASSSTGPGGNQPQHF.

The chain carries TRBV28 and TRBJ2-1, with 7 bases identical to TRBD2. The CDR3 contains 13 residues. The V gene end was trimmed by 6 bases and the J gene end by 7 bases; junction bases not matched to a gene: 6. Germline V lookup: CDR1 MDHEN, CDR2 SYDVKM. CDR3 sequence (DNA): TGTGCCAGCAGGGGCGGGAGTTCGAATGAGCAGTTCTTC. It encodes CASRGGSSNEQFF.

This clone was seen a few times. The chain links TRBV25-1 to TRBJ2-7, with 8 nucleotides matching TRBD1. V was pared by 1 base and J by 2 bases, with 1 base of the junction left unmatched. Germline CDR1 reads MGHDK; CDR2 reads SYGVNS. This CDR3 spans 14 amino acids. CDR3 in amino acids: CASSESTGAYEQYF. The CDR3, as DNA: TGTGCCAGCAGTGAATCGACAGGGGCCTACGAGCAGTACTTC.

The gene calls are TRBV10-2 and TRBJ1-1; D gene uncertain. The germline V gene has CDR1 WSHSY and CDR2 SAAADI. The CDR3 sequence is 12 residues long. Trimming took 5 bases from V and 5 from J, leaving 9 bases between them. CDR3 region: CASSPGLTEAFF. The CDR3 bases are TGCGCCAGCAGTCCGGGGTTGACTGAAGCTTTCTTT.

The gene calls are TRBV30 and TRBJ2-7, with D possibly matching TRBD1 (6 bases). Trimming removed 2 bases at V and 5 bases at J, with 13 bases between. The germline V gene has CDR1 GTSNPN and CDR2 SVGIG (reference sequence). This CDR3 spans 13 amino acids. The DNA of the CDR3 is TGTGCCTGGAGTAGGGACATTTGGAACGAGCAGTACTTC. Translated, it gives CAWSRDIWNEQYF. The full variable domain, its missing parts supplied by reference TRBV30 and TRBJ2-7, is SQTIHQWPATLVQPVGSPLSLECTVEGTSNPNLYWYRQAAGRGLQLLFYSVGIGQISSEVPQNLSASRPQDRQFILSSKKLLLSDSGFYLCAWSRDIWNEQYFGPGTRLTVT.

CDR3 in DNA: TGTGCCAGCAGCTTAGCGGGACTGTCCTACGAGCAGTACTTC. Its protein product is CASSLAGLSYEQYF. The chain joins TRBV7-8 to TRBJ2-7, with D possibly TRBD2 on 6 matching bases. This CDR3 spans 14 amino acids. Deletions cut 0 bases from V and 1 base from J, with 7 bases between. CDR1 and CDR2 from the germline V gene are SGHVS and FQNEAQ. Looking up the rest from reference TRBV7-8 and TRBJ2-7 gives the full variable domain: GAGVSQSPRYKVAKRGQDVALRCDPISGHVSLFWYQQALGQGPEFLTYFQNEAQLDKSGLPSDRFFAERPEGSVSTLKIQRTQQEDSAVYLCASSLAGLSYEQYFGPGTRLTVT.

This chain connects TRBV27 to TRBJ2-3, with 10 nucleotides matching TRBD2. This CDR3 is 16 amino acids long. Per the germline V gene, CDR1 is MNHEY and CDR2 is SMNVEV (reference sequence). The V and J ends lost 7 bases and 0 bases, in that order; junction bases with no gene match: 7. CDR3 DNA: TGTGCCAGCACCCCCCTGACTAGCGGGAGCACAGATACGCAGTATTTT. Encoded protein: CASTPLTSGSTDTQYF.

The chain couples TRBV27 to TRBJ2-3; D is perhaps TRBD2 (6 bases). Germline V lookup: CDR1 MNHEY, CDR2 SMNVEV (reference sequence). V shed 4 bases and J shed 0 bases, with 8 bases lying between them. There are 14 residues in the CDR3. CDR3 residues: CASSSGTSTDTQYF. The CDR3 DNA reads as TGTGCCAGCAGTTCAGGGACTAGCACAGATACGCAGTATTTT.

The J gene is TRBJ2-5, the V gene TRBV30, with 8 bases lining up with TRBD2. V lost 0 bases and J lost 5; bases outside the gene matches: 5. The CDR3 length is 14 residues. Germline lookup yields CDR1 GTSNPN and CDR2 SVGIG (reference sequence). The CDR3 DNA sequence: TGTGCCTGGAGTGTACGGGGGGGATTGGAGACCCAGTACTTC. Translating it yields CAWSVRGGLETQYF. The whole variable domain, remainder taken from reference TRBV30 and TRBJ2-5, is SQTIHQWPATLVQPVGSPLSLECTVEGTSNPNLYWYRQAAGRGLQLLFYSVGIGQISSEVPQNLSASRPQDRQFILSSKKLLLSDSGFYLCAWSVRGGLETQYFGPGTRLLVL.

This sequence joins TRBV27 and TRBJ2-7, with TRBD2 identical over 10 bases. V trimming: 5 bases; J trimming: 2 bases; junction bases outside the gene matches: 9. The CDR3 has 16 amino acids. The germline V gene has CDR1 MNHEY and CDR2 SMNVEV (reference sequence). DNA of the CDR3: TGTGCCAGCAGTCGTAGCGGGGGGTACCCTACCTACGAGCAGTACTTC. It codes for CASSRSGGYPTYEQYF.

On this clone itself: Other DNA sequences in this sample translate to the same CDR3. This chain's CDR3 is CSVEDLGDEQYF. The DNA of the CDR3 is TGCAGCGTTGAAGATCTGGGCGACGAGCAGTACTTC. The J gene is TRBJ2-7, the V gene TRBV29-1, with D unresolved. The ends were cut back, 0 bases at V and 5 bases at J, with 8 bases in the middle. Germline V gives CDR1 SQVTM, CDR2 ANQGSEA. This CDR3 is built from 12 residues.

The chain recombines TRBV7-9 with TRBJ1-1; D remains unclear. Germline loops: CDR1 SEHNR, CDR2 FQNEAQ (reference sequence). Trimming pared 2 bases from V and 5 bases from J, leaving 15 bases between. The CDR3 totals 15 residues. CDR3 protein: CASSLNRGKETEAFF. The CDR3 DNA follows: TGTGCCAGCAGCTTAAACCGGGGAAAGGAGACTGAAGCTTTCTTT.

V is TRBV4-1 and J is TRBJ1-1, with D possibly being TRBD1 (5 bases). V was shortened by 8 bases and J by 1 base, with 8 bases between the two germline ends. The CDR3 length is 12 residues. Germline V gene data show CDR1 as MGHRA and CDR2 as YSYEKL. CDR3 DNA sequence: TGCGCCAGCGGTCAGGGGAACACTGAAGCTTTCTTT. Amino acid sequence: CASGQGNTEAFF.

Notes on this clone: At the DNA level, this CDR3 is encoded by other sequences in the same sample as well. This rearrangement joins TRBV19 to TRBJ1-2, with no clear D. The CDR3 spans 13 residues. With 0 bases removed from V and 4 bases from J, the gap between germline ends came to 6 bases. Germline V lookup: CDR1 LNHDA, CDR2 SQIVND (reference sequence). CDR3 bases: TGTGCCAGTAGTATAGATCGGGGCTATGGCTACACCTTC. Translated, it gives CASSIDRGYGYTF.

Only one count was recorded for this clone. The rearrangement joins TRBV5-5 to TRBJ1-2, with 7 positions matching TRBD1. Germline CDR1 reads SGHKS; CDR2 reads YYEKEE (reference sequence). V was clipped by 6 bases and J by 8 bases; unmatched bases: 19. The CDR3 runs to 16 residues. The CDR3 nucleotides are TGTGCCAGCAATAGGGAGACGACAGGGTTAATGCGAGGCTACACCTTC. It specifies CASNRETTGLMRGYTF.

This clone was found once. The chain is built from TRBV6-1 and TRBJ2-7; D may be TRBD2 (5 bases). The length of the CDR3 is 13 residues. Germline loops: CDR1 MNHNS, CDR2 SASEGT. V was trimmed by 1 base and J by 2 bases, leaving 6 bases between them. CDR3 residues: CASSEGGPYEQYF. The CDR3 DNA follows: TGTGCCAGCAGTGAAGGAGGGCCCTACGAGCAGTACTTC.

The chain combines TRBV11-3 with TRBJ2-2; 7 bases agree with TRBD1. The CDR3 sequence is 15 residues long. With 1 base clipped from V and 5 bases from J, the junction kept 4 bases outside the gene matches. The germline gives CDR1 SGHNT, CDR2 YENEEA. The CDR3 nucleotides are TGTGCCAGCAGCTTAGCCCTGGGACAGACCGGGGAGCTGTTTTTT. This translates into CASSLALGQTGELFF. Full variable domain (outside the CDR3, taken from reference TRBV11-3 and TRBJ2-2): EAGVVQSPRYKIIEKKQPVAFWCNPISGHNTLYWYLQNLGQGPELLIRYENEEAVDDSQLPKDRFSAERLKGVDSTLKIQPAELGDSAVYLCASSLALGQTGELFFGEGSRLTVL.

This chain links TRBV4-1 with TRBJ1-2; D might be TRBD1 (5 bases). The CDR3 sequence is 19 residues long. The V end lost 0 bases, the J end lost 7 bases, and 27 bases lay between the germline ends. Germline-derived CDR1 and CDR2 are MGHRA and YSYEKL. In DNA, the CDR3 is TGCGCCAGCAGCCAAGATACGGACCTACCCGGGGGGGGTTTGTTTGGCTACACCTTC. Its translation: CASSQDTDLPGGGLFGYTF.

This chain joins TRBV5-1 and TRBJ2-4, with D hard to call. Between the trimmed V and J ends, which lost 0 bases and 9 bases, there was a span of 13 bases. Germline V gene lookup returns CDR1 SGHRS and CDR2 YFSETQ. There are 14 residues in the CDR3. This CDR3 reads CASSLDPGITIQYF. CDR3 bases: TGCGCCAGCAGCTTGGATCCGGGTATCACCATTCAGTACTTC. The full variable domain, with the rest looked up from reference TRBV5-1 and TRBJ2-4, is KAGVTQTPRYLIKTRGQQVTLSCSPISGHRSVSWYQQTPGQGLQFLFEYFSETQRNKGNFPGRFSGRQFSNSRSEMNVSTLELGDSALYLCASSLDPGITIQYFGAGTRLSVL.

The genes are TRBV2 and TRBJ2-7; 9 bases match TRBD1. CDR3 length equals 15 residues. V lost 3 bases, J lost 1 base, and 4 bases stayed unmatched. The germline V gene encodes CDR1 SNHLY and CDR2 FYNNEI. The CDR3 DNA sequence: TGTGCCAGCAGTGAGCCGGGACAGGGTTCCTACGAGCAGTACTTC. It encodes CASSEPGQGSYEQYF.

The chain joins TRBV9 to TRBJ2-7; 9 bases agree with TRBD2. This CDR3 has 14 residues. The trim removed 5 bases at V and 0 bases at J, leaving 3 bases unmatched. CDR1 and CDR2 from the germline V gene are SGDLS and YYNGEE. The CDR3 DNA reads as TGTGCCAGCAGTGCGGGAGGGTCCTCCTACGAGCAGTACTTC. This sequence encodes CASSAGGSSYEQYF.

The chain links TRBV5-6 to TRBJ1-1; 7 positions match TRBD1. Germline V CDR1 and CDR2: SGHDT, YYEEEE. The CDR3 runs to 15 residues. V dropped 0 bases and J dropped 2; count of bases not matched to a gene: 4. The CDR3 is CASSLVDRVNTEAFF. The CDR3, as DNA: TGTGCCAGCAGCTTGGTTGACAGGGTCAACACTGAAGCTTTCTTT. The variable domain in full, with the rest retrieved from reference TRBV5-6 and TRBJ1-1, is DAGVTQSPTHLIKTRGQQVTLRCSPKSGHDTVSWYQQALGQGPQFIFQYYEEEERQRGNFPDRFSGHQFPNYSSELNVNALLLGDSALYLCASSLVDRVNTEAFFGQGTRLTVV.

J is TRBJ1-2 and V is TRBV6-1; possible D gene TRBD1, 5 bases. V was pared by 1 base and J by 8 bases, with 17 bases between. Looked up from germline, CDR1 is MNHNS and CDR2 is SASEGT. CDR3 length: 15 amino acids. CDR3 nucleotide sequence: TGTGCCAGCAGTGAAGGTCGGGGAGGGGACGGCGGCTACACCTTC. It yields the protein CASSEGRGGDGGYTF.

The CDR3 nucleotides read TGCAGCGCCCGCCAGGGGGCGAACACCGGGGAGCTGTTTTTT. Its protein is CSARQGANTGELFF. J is TRBJ2-2 and V is TRBV29-1; 7 bases agree with TRBD1. Germline values: CDR1 SQVTM, CDR2 ANQGSEA. The CDR3 consists of 14 residues. J lost 0 bases, V lost 7 bases, and 5 bases had no gene match.

This chain links TRBV27 with TRBJ2-7, with 7 bases fitting TRBD1. Germline V lookup: CDR1 MNHEY, CDR2 SMNVEV (reference sequence). Germline trimming cut 5 bases from V and 3 bases from J; bases unmatched to any gene: 10. The CDR3 has 15 residues. CDR3 sequence (DNA): TGTGCCAGCAGTCCCCGACAGGGAGCTGTCTACGAGCAGTACTTC. As protein: CASSPRQGAVYEQYF.